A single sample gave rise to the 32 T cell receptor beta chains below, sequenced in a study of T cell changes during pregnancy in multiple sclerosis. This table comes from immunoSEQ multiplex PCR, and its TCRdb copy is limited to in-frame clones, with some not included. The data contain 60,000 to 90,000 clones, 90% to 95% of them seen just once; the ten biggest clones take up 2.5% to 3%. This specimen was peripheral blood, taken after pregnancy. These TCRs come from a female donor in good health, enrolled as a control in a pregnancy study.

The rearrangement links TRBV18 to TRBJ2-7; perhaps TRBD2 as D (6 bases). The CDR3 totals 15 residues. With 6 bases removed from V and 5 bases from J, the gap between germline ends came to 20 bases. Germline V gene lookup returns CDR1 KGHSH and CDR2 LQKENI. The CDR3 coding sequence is TGTGCCAGCTCCGAAACGGGACTCCGTCTGAACGAGCAGTACTTC. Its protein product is CASSETGLRLNEQYF.

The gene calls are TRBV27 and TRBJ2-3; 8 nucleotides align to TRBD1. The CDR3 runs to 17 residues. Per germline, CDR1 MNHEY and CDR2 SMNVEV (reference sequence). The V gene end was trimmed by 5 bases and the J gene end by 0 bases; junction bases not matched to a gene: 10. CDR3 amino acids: CASSRKGDRPSTDTQYF. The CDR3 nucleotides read TGTGCCAGCAGTCGAAAGGGGGACAGGCCTAGCACAGATACGCAGTATTTT.

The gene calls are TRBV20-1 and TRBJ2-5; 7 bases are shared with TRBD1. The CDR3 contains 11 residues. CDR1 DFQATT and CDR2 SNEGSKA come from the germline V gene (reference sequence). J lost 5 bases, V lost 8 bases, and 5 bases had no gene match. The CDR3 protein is CSRGRGETQYF. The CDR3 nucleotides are TGCAGTCGCGGCAGGGGGGAGACCCAGTACTTC.

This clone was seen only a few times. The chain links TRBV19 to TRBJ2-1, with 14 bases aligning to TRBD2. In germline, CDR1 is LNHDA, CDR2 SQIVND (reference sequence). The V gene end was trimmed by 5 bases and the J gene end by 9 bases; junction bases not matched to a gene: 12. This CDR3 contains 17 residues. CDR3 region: CASSPSTSGRALGEQFF. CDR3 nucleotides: TGTGCCAGTAGTCCGTCGACTAGCGGGAGGGCCTTGGGTGAGCAGTTCTTC.

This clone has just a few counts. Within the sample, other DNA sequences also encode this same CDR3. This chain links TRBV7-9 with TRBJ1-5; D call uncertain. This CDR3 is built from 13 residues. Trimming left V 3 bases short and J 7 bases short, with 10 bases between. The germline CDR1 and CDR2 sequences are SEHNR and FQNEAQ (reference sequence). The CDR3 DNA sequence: TGTGCCAGCAGCTTGCGGGGTGGACAGCCCCAGCATTTT. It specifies CASSLRGGQPQHF.

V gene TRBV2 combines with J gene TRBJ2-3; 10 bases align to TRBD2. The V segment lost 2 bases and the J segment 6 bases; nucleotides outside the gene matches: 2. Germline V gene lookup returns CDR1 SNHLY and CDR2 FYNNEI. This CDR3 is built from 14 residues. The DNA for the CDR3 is TGTGCCAGCAGTGAAAGCGGGGGGGCGGATACGCAGTATTTT. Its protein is CASSESGGADTQYF.

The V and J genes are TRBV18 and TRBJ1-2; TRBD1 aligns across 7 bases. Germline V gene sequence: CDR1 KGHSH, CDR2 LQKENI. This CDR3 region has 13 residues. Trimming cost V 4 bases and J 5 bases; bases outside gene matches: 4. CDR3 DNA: TGTGCCAGCTCACGTGACAGGGAGTATGGCTACACCTTC. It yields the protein CASSRDREYGYTF.

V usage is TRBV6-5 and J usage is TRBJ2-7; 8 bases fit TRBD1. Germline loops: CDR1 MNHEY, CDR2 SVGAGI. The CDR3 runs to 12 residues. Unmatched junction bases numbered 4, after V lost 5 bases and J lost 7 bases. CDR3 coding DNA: TGTGCCAGCAGTCCAGGGGGCAGGGAGCAGTACTTC. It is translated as CASSPGGREQYF.

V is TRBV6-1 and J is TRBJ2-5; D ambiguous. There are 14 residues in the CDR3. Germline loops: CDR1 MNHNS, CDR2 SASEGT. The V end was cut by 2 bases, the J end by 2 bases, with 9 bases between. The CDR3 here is CASSELVVQETQYF. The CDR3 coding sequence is TGTGCCAGCAGTGAACTGGTAGTGCAAGAGACCCAGTACTTC.

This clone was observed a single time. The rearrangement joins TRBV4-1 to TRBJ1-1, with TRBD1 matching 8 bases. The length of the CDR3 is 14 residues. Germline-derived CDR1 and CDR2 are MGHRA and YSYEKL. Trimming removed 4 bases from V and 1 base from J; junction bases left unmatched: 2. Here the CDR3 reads CASSLDRGNTEAFF. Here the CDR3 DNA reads TGCGCCAGCAGCCTAGACAGGGGGAACACTGAAGCTTTCTTT.

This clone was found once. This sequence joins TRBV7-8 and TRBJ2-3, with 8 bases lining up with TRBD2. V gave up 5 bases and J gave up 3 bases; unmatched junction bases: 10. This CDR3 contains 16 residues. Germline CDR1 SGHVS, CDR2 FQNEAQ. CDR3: CASSPRSGSRTDTQYF. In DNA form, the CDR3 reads TGTGCCAGCAGCCCCAGGAGCGGGAGTCGGACAGATACGCAGTATTTT.

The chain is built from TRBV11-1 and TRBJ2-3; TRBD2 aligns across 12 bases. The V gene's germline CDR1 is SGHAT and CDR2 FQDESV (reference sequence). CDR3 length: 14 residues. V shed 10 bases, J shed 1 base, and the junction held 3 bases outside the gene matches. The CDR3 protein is CATSGRAGTDTQYF. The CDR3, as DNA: TGTGCCACTAGCGGGAGGGCCGGCACAGATACGCAGTATTTT.

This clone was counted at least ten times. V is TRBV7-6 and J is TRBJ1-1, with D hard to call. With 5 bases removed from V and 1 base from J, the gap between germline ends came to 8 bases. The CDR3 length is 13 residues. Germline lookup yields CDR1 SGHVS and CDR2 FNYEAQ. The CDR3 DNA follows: TGTGCCAGCAGCCCACTAGGGAACACTGAAGCTTTCTTT. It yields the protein CASSPLGNTEAFF.

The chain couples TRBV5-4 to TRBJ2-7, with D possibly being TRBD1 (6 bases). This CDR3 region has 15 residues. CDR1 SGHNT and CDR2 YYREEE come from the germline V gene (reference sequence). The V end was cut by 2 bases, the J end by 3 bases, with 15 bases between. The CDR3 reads CASSLPGTGHYEQYF. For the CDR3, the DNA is TGTGCCAGCAGCTTACCTGGGACGGGACACTACGAGCAGTACTTC.

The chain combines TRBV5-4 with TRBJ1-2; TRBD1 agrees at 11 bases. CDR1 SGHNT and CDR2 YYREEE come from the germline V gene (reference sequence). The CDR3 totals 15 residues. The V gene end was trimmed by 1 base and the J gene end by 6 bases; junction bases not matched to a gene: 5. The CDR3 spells CASSLRGQGADGYTF. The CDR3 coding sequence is TGTGCCAGCAGCTTGCGTGGACAGGGGGCCGATGGCTACACCTTC.

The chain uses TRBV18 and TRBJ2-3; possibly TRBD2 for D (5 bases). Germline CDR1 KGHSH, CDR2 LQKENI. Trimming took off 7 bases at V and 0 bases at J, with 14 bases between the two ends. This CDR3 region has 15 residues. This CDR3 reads CASCSRAVSTDTQYF. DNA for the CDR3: TGTGCCAGCTGCTCGAGGGCGGTTAGCACAGATACGCAGTATTTT.

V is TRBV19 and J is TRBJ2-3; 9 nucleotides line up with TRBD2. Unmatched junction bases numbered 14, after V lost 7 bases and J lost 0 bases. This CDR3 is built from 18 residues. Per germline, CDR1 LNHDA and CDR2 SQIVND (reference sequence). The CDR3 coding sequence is TGTGCCAGTACCCCCCGGGCTAGCGGGGACTCTAGCACAGATACGCAGTATTTT. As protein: CASTPRASGDSSTDTQYF.

CDR3: CASSPGRGGADGYTF. In DNA, the CDR3 is TGTGCCAGCAGCCCGGGCAGGGGAGGGGCAGACGGCTACACCTTC. The rearrangement uses TRBV7-9 and TRBJ1-2; possibly TRBD1 for D (6 bases). Germline CDR1 SEHNR, CDR2 FQNEAQ (reference sequence). V dropped 5 bases and J dropped 8 bases, with 21 bases sitting between them. This CDR3 contains 15 residues.

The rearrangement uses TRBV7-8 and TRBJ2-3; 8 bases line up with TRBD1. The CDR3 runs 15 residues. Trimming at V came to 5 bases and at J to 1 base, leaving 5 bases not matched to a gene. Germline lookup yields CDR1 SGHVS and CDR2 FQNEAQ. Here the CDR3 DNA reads TGTGCCAGCAGCGTTGACAGGGGTGGCACAGATACGCAGTATTTT. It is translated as CASSVDRGGTDTQYF.

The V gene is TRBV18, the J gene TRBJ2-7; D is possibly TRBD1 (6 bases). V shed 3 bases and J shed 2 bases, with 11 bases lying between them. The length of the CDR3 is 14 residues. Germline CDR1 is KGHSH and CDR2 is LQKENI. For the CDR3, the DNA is TGTGCCAGCTCACCTCCAGGGGTCCCCTACGAGCAGTACTTC. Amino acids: CASSPPGVPYEQYF.

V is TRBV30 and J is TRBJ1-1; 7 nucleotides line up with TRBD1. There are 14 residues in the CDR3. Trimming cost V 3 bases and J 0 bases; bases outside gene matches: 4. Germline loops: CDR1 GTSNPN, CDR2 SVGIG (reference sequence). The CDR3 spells CAWRGGTVNTEAFF. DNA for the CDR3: TGTGCCTGGAGAGGGGGGACAGTGAACACTGAAGCTTTCTTT.

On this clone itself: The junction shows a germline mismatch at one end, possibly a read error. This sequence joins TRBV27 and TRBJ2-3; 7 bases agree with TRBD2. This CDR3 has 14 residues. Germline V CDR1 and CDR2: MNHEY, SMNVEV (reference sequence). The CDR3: CASSRTSMPDTQYF. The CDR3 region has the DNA TGTGCCAGCAGTCGGACTAGTATGCCAGATACACAGTATTTT.

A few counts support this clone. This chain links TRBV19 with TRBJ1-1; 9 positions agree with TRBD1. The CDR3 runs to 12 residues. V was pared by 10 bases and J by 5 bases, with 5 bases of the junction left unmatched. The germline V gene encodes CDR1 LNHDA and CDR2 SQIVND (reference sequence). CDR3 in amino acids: CAMKGQGTEAFF. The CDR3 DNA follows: TGTGCCATGAAGGGACAGGGAACTGAAGCTTTCTTT.

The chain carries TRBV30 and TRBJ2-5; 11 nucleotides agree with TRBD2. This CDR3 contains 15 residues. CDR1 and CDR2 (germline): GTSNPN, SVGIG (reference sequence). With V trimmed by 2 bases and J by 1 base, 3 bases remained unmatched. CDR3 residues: CAWSWTSGPQETQYF. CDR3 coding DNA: TGTGCCTGGAGTTGGACTAGCGGGCCCCAAGAGACCCAGTACTTC.

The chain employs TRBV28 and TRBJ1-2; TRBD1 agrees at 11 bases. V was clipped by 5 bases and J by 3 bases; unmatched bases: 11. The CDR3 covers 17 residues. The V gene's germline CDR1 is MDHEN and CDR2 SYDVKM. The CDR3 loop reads CASSAGTGGVLHYGYTF. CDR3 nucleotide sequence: TGTGCCAGCAGTGCAGGGACAGGGGGTGTCCTCCACTATGGCTACACCTTC.

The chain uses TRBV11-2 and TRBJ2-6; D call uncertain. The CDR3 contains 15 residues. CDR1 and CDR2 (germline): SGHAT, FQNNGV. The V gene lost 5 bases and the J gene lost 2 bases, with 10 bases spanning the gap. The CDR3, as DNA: TGTGCCAGCAGCGCCGGCGGAGCTGGGGCCAACGTCCTGACTTTC. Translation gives CASSAGGAGANVLTF.

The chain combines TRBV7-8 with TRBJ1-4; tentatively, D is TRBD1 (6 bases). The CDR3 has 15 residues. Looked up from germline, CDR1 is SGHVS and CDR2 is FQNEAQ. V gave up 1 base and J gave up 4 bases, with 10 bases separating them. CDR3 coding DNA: TGTGCCAGCAGCTTAGGTTACAGGGATAATGAAAAACTGTTTTTT. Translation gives CASSLGYRDNEKLFF.

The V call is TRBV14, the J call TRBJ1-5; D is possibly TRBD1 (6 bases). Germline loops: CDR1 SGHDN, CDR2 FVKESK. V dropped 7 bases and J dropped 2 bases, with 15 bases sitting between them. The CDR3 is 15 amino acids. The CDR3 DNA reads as TGTGCCAGCACCTTGGGGGGGGGCGGCAATCAGCCCCAGCATTTT. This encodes CASTLGGGGNQPQHF.

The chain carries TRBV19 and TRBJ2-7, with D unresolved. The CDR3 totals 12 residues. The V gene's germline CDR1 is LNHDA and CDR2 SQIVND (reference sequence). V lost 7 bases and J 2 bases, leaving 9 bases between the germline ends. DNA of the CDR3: TGTGCCAGTAACTCTCCCCCCTACGAGCAGTACTTC. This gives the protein CASNSPPYEQYF.

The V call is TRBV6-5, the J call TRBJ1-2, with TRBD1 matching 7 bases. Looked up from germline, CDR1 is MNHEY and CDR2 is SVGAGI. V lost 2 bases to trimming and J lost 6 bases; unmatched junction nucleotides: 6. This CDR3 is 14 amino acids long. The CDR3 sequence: CASSYGTVGDGYTF. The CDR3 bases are TGTGCCAGCAGTTACGGGACAGTAGGCGATGGCTACACCTTC.

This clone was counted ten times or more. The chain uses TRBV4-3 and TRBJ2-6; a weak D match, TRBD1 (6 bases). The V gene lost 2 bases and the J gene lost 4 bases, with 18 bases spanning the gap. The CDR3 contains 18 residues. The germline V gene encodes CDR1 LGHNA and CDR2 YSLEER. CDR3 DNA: TGCGCCAGCAGCCAAACCCAGGGGAACCTGGGGGGGGCCAACGTCCTGACTTTC. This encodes CASSQTQGNLGGANVLTF.

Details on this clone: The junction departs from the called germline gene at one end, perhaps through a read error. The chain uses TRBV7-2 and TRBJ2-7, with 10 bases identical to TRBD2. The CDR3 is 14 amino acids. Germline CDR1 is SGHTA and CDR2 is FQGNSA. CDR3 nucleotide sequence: TGTGCCAGCAGCGTAGCGGGAGGAATCTCTGAGCAGTACTTC. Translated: CASSVAGGISEQYF.